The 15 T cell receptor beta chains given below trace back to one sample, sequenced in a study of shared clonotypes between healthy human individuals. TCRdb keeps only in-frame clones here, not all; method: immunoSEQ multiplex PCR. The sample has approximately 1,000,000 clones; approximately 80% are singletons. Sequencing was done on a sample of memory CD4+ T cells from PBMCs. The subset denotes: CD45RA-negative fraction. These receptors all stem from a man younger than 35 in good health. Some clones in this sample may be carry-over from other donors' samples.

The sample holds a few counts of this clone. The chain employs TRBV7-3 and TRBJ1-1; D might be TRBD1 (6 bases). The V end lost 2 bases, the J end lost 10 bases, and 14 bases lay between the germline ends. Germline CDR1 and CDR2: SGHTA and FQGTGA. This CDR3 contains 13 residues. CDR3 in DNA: TGTGCCAGCAGCTTAGTGGTCAGGGGTCGAGCTTTCTTT. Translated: CASSLVVRGRAFF. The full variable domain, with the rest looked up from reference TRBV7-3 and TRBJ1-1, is GAGVSQTPSNKVTEKGKYVELRCDPISGHTALYWYRQSLGQGPEFLIYFQGTGAADDSGLPNDRFFAVRPEGSVSTLKIQRTERGDSAVYLCASSLVVRGRAFFGQGTRLTVV.

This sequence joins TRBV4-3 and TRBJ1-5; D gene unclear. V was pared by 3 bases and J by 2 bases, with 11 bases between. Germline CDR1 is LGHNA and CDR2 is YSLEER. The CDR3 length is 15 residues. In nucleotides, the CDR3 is TGCGCCAGCAGCCAGCATTACATTGGCAATCAGCCCCAGCATTTT. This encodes CASSQHYIGNQPQHF.

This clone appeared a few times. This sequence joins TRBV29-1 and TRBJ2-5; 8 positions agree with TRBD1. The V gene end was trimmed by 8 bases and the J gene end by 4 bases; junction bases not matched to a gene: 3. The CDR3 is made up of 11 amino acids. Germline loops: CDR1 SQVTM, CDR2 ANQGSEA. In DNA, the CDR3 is TGCAGCCCCGGACAGGGAGAGACCCAGTACTTC. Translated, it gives CSPGQGETQYF.

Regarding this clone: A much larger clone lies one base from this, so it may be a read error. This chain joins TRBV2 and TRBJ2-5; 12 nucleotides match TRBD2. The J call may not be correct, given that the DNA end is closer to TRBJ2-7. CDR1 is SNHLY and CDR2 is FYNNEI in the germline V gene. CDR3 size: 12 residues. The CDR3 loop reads CARGGLAGEQYF. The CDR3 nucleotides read TGTGCCAGAGGGGGACTAGCGGGCGAGCAGTACTTC.

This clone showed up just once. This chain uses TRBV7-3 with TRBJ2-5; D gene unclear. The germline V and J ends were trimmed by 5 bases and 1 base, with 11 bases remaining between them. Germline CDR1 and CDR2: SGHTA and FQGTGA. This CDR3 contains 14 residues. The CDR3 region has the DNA TGTGCCAGCAGCCCCGGGTCTTCCCAAGAGACCCAGTACTTC. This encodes CASSPGSSQETQYF.

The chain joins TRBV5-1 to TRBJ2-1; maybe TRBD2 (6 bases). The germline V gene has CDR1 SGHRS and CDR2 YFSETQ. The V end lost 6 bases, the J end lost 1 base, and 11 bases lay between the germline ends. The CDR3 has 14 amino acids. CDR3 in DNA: TGCGCCAGCACCCGGGAGTCGTCCTACAATGAGCAGTTCTTC. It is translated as CASTRESSYNEQFF.

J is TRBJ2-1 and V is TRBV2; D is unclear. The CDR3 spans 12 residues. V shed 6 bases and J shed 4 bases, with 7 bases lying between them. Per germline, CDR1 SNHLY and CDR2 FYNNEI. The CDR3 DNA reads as TGTGCCAGCAGGACGAATTACAATGAGCAGTTCTTC. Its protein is CASRTNYNEQFF.

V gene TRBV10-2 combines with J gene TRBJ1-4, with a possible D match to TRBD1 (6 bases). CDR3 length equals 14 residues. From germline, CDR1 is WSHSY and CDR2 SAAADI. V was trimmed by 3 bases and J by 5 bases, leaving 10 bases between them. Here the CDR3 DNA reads TGCGCCAGCAGTGAAAGGCAGGGGAATGAAAAACTGTTTTTT. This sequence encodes CASSERQGNEKLFF.

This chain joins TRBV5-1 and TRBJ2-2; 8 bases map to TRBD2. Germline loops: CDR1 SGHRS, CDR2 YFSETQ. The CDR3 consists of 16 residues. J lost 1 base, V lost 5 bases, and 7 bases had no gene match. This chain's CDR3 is CASSLIAGQNTGELFF. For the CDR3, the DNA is TGCGCCAGCAGTCTCATAGCGGGACAGAACACCGGGGAGCTGTTTTTT.

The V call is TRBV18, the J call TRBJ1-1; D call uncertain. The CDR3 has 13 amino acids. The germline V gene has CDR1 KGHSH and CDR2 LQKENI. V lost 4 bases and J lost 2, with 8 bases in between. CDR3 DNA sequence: TGTGCCAGCTCACAAGGTCCTAACACTGAAGCTTTCTTT. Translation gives CASSQGPNTEAFF.

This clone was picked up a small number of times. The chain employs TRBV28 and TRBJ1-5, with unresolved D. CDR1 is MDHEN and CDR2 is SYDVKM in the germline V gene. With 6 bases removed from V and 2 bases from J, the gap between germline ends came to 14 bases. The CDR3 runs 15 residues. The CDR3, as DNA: TGTGCCAGCAGCTTCGGACGGAGGGGCAATCAGCCCCAGCATTTT. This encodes CASSFGRRGNQPQHF.

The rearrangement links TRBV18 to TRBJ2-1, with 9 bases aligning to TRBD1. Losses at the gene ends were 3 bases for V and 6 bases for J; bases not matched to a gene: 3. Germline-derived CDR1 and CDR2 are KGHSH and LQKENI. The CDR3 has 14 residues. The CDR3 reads CASSPGTGTNEQFF. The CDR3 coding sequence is TGTGCCAGCTCACCGGGGACAGGGACCAATGAGCAGTTCTTC.

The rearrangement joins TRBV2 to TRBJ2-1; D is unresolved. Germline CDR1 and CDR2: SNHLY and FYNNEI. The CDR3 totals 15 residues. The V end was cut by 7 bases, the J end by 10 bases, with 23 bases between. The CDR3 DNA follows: TGTGCCAGCATCAAGAGGCGAACTGAACACGAAGAGCAGTTCTTC. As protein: CASIKRRTEHEEQFF.

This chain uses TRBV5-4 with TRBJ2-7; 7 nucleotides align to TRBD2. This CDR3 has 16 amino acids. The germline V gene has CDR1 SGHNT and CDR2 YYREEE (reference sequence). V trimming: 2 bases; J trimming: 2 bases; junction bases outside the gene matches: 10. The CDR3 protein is CASSLPRPGGPYEQYF. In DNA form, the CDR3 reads TGTGCCAGCAGCTTACCCAGGCCGGGAGGACCCTACGAGCAGTACTTC.

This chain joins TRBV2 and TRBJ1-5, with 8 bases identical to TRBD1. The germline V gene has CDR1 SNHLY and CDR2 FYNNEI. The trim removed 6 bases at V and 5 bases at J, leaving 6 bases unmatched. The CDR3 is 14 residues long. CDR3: CASRGSRGHQPQHF. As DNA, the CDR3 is TGTGCCAGCAGAGGGAGCAGGGGGCATCAGCCCCAGCATTTT.